The next 3 T cell receptor beta chains were all read from a single sample in a study of blood T cell repertoires in COVID-19 (TCRdb year 2020). Library preparation was by the immunoSEQ multiplex PCR assay. What TCRdb holds here is the immuneACCESS table cut down to in-frame rearrangements. Part of the clones is not present; checked against another copy, under half of the missing clones reflect an unresolved V gene, and the others are unexplained. The sample includes hundreds of thousands of clones, with under 90% observed a single time. Less than 4.5% of the sample belongs to the ten largest clones. Sequencing was done on a sample of peripheral blood. All receptors derive from a man between 50 and 59 years old with acute or convalescent COVID-19.

This rearrangement joins TRBV6-5 to TRBJ1-2, with a possible D match to TRBD1 (6 bases). With 3 bases removed from V and 4 bases from J, the gap between germline ends came to 18 bases. Germline CDR1 MNHEY, CDR2 SVGAGI. This CDR3 is 16 amino acids long. For the CDR3, the DNA is TGTGCCAGCAGTTATGAGGGGGGGATGAGGGGCTATGGCTACACCTTC. Translation gives CASSYEGGMRGYGYTF.

CDR3 sequence (DNA): TGTGCAAGTCGCTGTCCAGGGGACACTGAAGCTTTCTTT. This sequence encodes CASRCPGDTEAFF. This chain uses TRBV12-2 with TRBJ1-1; TRBD1 was called by the table and not checked on the DNA. TRBV12-2 represents a pseudogene. The CDR3 is 13 residues long.

The rearrangement links TRBV6-5 to TRBJ2-7; 8 nucleotides line up with TRBD2. The germline gives CDR1 MNHEY, CDR2 SVGAGI. CDR3 length: 14 residues. J lost 7 bases, V lost 0 bases, and 5 bases had no gene match. Written as DNA, the CDR3 is TGTGCCAGCAGTTACTCAAGGACTAGCAATGAGCAGTACTTC. Residues: CASSYSRTSNEQYF.